Below are 22 T cell receptor beta chains sequenced from a single sample in a study of OX40 agonist ivuxolimab in advanced cancers. Profiled with immunoSEQ multiplex PCR; TCRdb holds only in-frame clones, not every one. This table has about 45,000 clones, more than 80% appearing once. Specimen: CD4+ or CD8+ T cells sorted from blood, collected in a trial of the OX40 agonist ivuxolimab. The receptor source for this set is an adult with an advanced solid tumor such as melanoma, head and neck, liver or kidney cancer.

This rearrangement joins TRBV5-6 to TRBJ2-2; TRBD1 is a possible D gene (6 bases). V lost 1 base, J lost 3 bases, and 13 bases lay in between. The CDR3 contains 16 residues. In germline, CDR1 is SGHDT, CDR2 YYEEEE. The DNA for the CDR3 is TGTGCCAGCAGCTTGTCCGGGACACTTTACACCGGGGAGCTGTTTTTT. This gives the protein CASSLSGTLYTGELFF. Full variable domain (rest looked up from reference TRBV5-6 and TRBJ2-2): DAGVTQSPTHLIKTRGQQVTLRCSPKSGHDTVSWYQQALGQGPQFIFQYYEEEERQRGNFPDRFSGHQFPNYSSELNVNALLLGDSALYLCASSLSGTLYTGELFFGEGSRLTVL.

V is TRBV11-3 and J is TRBJ2-7; no reliable D call. Looked up from germline, CDR1 is SGHNT and CDR2 is YENEEA. Trimming took off 1 base at V and 2 bases at J, with 3 bases between the two ends. There are 12 residues in the CDR3. CDR3 sequence (DNA): TGTGCCAGCAGCTTAGGAGCCTACGAGCAGTACTTC. It yields the protein CASSLGAYEQYF.

The rearrangement joins TRBV7-9 to TRBJ2-1; 14 bases map to TRBD2. The CDR3 runs to 16 residues. Germline CDR1 and CDR2: SEHNR and FQNEAQ (reference sequence). The V and J ends lost 4 bases and 9 bases, in that order; junction bases with no gene match: 8. Here the CDR3 reads CASSWGLAGVDSEQFF. The DNA of the CDR3 is TGTGCCAGCAGCTGGGGACTAGCGGGAGTAGATAGTGAGCAGTTCTTC. Looking up the rest from reference TRBV7-9 and TRBJ2-1 gives the full variable domain: DTGVSQNPRHKITKRGQNVTFRCDPISEHNRLYWYRQTLGQGPEFLTYFQNEAQLEKSRLLSDRFSAERPKGSFSTLEIQRTEQGDSAMYLCASSWGLAGVDSEQFFGPGTRLTVL.

The CDR3 DNA follows: TGTGCCAGCAGTTACTCTACGGCGAATTCACCCCTCCACTTT. Its translation is CASSYSTANSPLHF. V gene TRBV6-6 combines with J gene TRBJ1-6; D remains unclear. Germline V gene lookup returns CDR1 MNHNY and CDR2 SVGAGI (reference sequence). The CDR3 is 14 residues long. V lost 0 bases and J 7 bases, leaving 7 bases between the germline ends.

This clone showed up just once. V and J are TRBV4-3 and TRBJ2-5, with D possibly called TRBD1 or TRBD2 (6 bases each). The length of the CDR3 is 14 residues. Trimming stripped 4 bases from V and 0 bases from J, with 9 bases between. Germline V gives CDR1 LGHNA, CDR2 YSLEER. The CDR3 DNA reads TGCGCCAGCAGCCCGGGGGCTTACCAAGAGACCCAGTACTTC. Translation: CASSPGAYQETQYF.

The gene calls are TRBV6-5 and TRBJ2-7; 7 bases match TRBD1. V lost 6 bases to trimming and J lost 5 bases; unmatched junction nucleotides: 4. There are 12 residues in the CDR3. Germline CDR1 and CDR2: MNHEY and SVGAGI. Here the CDR3 reads CASRRGLHEQYF. Written as DNA, the CDR3 is TGTGCCAGCAGGAGGGGGCTCCACGAGCAGTACTTC.

J is TRBJ1-4 and V is TRBV6-5, with 9 bases aligning to TRBD1. The junction had 3 bases not matched to a gene; V was cut back by 6 bases and J by 7 bases. The CDR3 loop spans 13 amino acids. Per germline, CDR1 MNHEY and CDR2 SVGAGI. The CDR3 here is CASRRDRAEKLFF. In nucleotides, the CDR3 is TGTGCCAGCAGAAGGGACAGGGCTGAAAAACTGTTTTTT.

The genes are TRBV7-6 and TRBJ1-5; D not certain. This CDR3 is 15 amino acids long. Trimming left V 5 bases short and J 2 bases short, with 13 bases between. From germline, CDR1 is SGHVS and CDR2 FNYEAQ. The CDR3: CASSLMRGGNQPQHF. In nucleotides, the CDR3 is TGTGCCAGCAGCCTAATGCGGGGTGGCAATCAGCCCCAGCATTTT.

The V and J genes are TRBV7-2 and TRBJ2-7, with no clear D. In germline, CDR1 is SGHTA, CDR2 FQGNSA. V was cut by 4 bases and J by 2 bases, with 9 bases left in between. This CDR3 spans 13 amino acids. The chain's CDR3 is CASSSDLAYEQYF. CDR3 nucleotides: TGTGCCAGCAGCTCAGACCTAGCCTACGAGCAGTACTTC.

V and J are TRBV5-4 and TRBJ2-7; unclear D gene. Germline values: CDR1 SGHNT, CDR2 YYREEE (reference sequence). Trimming pared 1 base from V and 2 bases from J, leaving 7 bases between. The length of the CDR3 is 13 residues. In nucleotides, the CDR3 is TGTGCCAGCAGCTTGACTGGTACCTACGAGCAGTACTTC. Amino acids: CASSLTGTYEQYF.

The chain carries TRBV6-1 and TRBJ2-1, with TRBD2 matching 7 bases. Per the germline V gene, CDR1 is MNHNS and CDR2 is SASEGT. Trimming removed 5 bases from V and 4 bases from J; junction bases left unmatched: 8. This CDR3 comprises 15 residues. CDR3 bases: TGTGCCAGCAGTAAAAGCGGGGTACCATACAATGAGCAGTTCTTC. Encoded protein: CASSKSGVPYNEQFF.

The CDR3 is CASSIPGTAQETQYF. CDR3 DNA sequence: TGTGCCAGTAGTATTCCCGGGACAGCCCAAGAGACCCAGTACTTC. The chain combines TRBV19 with TRBJ2-5, with 7 positions matching TRBD1. The CDR3 totals 15 residues. After removal of 3 bases from V and 1 base from J, the junction contained 5 bases not matched to a gene. Germline lookup yields CDR1 LNHDA and CDR2 SQIVND (reference sequence).

The rearrangement links TRBV11-2 to TRBJ2-1; TRBD1 or TRBD2 may be the D gene (5 bases each). The CDR3 sequence is 14 residues long. The germline CDR1 and CDR2 sequences are SGHAT and FQNNGV. The ends were cut back, 4 bases at V and 5 bases at J, with 12 bases in the middle. The CDR3 reads CASSYPGPHNEQFF. The CDR3, as DNA: TGTGCCAGCAGCTACCCGGGACCACACAATGAGCAGTTCTTC.

The rearrangement links TRBV28 to TRBJ2-7; 7 positions match TRBD1. V trimming: 3 bases; J trimming: 1 base; junction bases outside the gene matches: 6. Germline CDR1 MDHEN, CDR2 SYDVKM. The CDR3 runs to 15 residues. CDR3 nucleotides: TGTGCCAGCAGTTTTGACAGGGCTAGTTCCTACGAGCAGTACTTC. It yields the protein CASSFDRASSYEQYF.

This chain links TRBV29-1 with TRBJ1-4; D might be TRBD1 (6 bases). Trimming took 6 bases from V and 8 from J, leaving 13 bases between them. CDR3 length equals 12 residues. Germline lookup yields CDR1 SQVTM and CDR2 ANQGSEA. The CDR3 spells CSVGGMEEKLFF. The CDR3 DNA follows: TGCAGCGTAGGGGGAATGGAGGAAAAACTGTTTTTT.

The chain combines TRBV6-1 with TRBJ2-1; maybe TRBD1 (5 bases). CDR1 is MNHNS, CDR2 SASEGT, per germline. V lost 3 bases to trimming and J lost 2 bases, with 14 bases between them. There are 16 residues in the CDR3. The CDR3 DNA reads TGTGCCAGCAGTGAGATGAGGCAGGGTCCCTACAATGAGCAGTTCTTC. This codes for CASSEMRQGPYNEQFF.

J is TRBJ1-1 and V is TRBV6-6, with unresolved D. This CDR3 region has 16 residues. The V end was cut by 4 bases, the J end by 1 base, with 16 bases between. The germline V gene has CDR1 MNHNY and CDR2 SVGAGI (reference sequence). Here the CDR3 reads CASSLGERVENTEAFF. The DNA for the CDR3 is TGTGCCAGCAGTTTAGGTGAGAGGGTGGAGAACACTGAAGCTTTCTTT.

This clone was seen only once. This chain joins TRBV5-6 and TRBJ2-3; no definite D call. With 0 bases removed from V and 10 bases from J, the gap between germline ends came to 9 bases. The CDR3 consists of 12 residues. Germline V gives CDR1 SGHDT, CDR2 YYEEEE. The CDR3 spells CASSLESRSQYF. The CDR3 coding sequence is TGTGCCAGCAGCTTGGAGTCCAGGTCGCAGTATTTT.

The CDR3 loop is CASSQQGPSSGNTIYF. The CDR3 coding sequence is TGTGCCAGCAGCCAACAGGGACCCTCGTCTGGAAACACCATATATTTT. The chain is built from TRBV5-5 and TRBJ1-3; D might be TRBD1 (6 bases). Trimming took off 4 bases at V and 1 base at J, with 15 bases between the two ends. Germline-derived CDR1 and CDR2 are SGHKS and YYEKEE (reference sequence). This CDR3 is built from 16 residues.

The CDR3 protein is CASSFFEDSWINEQFF. The CDR3 DNA follows: TGTGCCAGCAGCTTTTTCGAGGACTCCTGGATCAATGAGCAGTTCTTC. J is TRBJ2-1 and V is TRBV5-8; weak D call: TRBD2 (5 bases). V lost 2 bases and J 6 bases, leaving 18 bases between the germline ends. Germline values: CDR1 SGHTS, CDR2 YDEGEE. The CDR3 has 16 amino acids.

The CDR3 sequence is CASSDQGYGNQPQHF. DNA for the CDR3: TGTGCCAGCAGCGACCAGGGGTATGGCAATCAGCCCCAGCATTTT. The V and J genes are TRBV28 and TRBJ1-5, with a weak D call TRBD1 (6 bases). V shed 6 bases and J shed 2 bases, with 14 bases lying between them. There are 15 residues in the CDR3. CDR1 and CDR2 from the germline V gene are MDHEN and SYDVKM.

The gene calls are TRBV4-3 and TRBJ2-4; D may be TRBD1 (5 bases). The germline gives CDR1 LGHNA, CDR2 YSLEER. This CDR3 has 15 amino acids. V was pared by 0 bases and J by 4 bases, with 10 bases between. CDR3 residues: CASSQDRAGKNIQYF. CDR3 coding DNA: TGCGCCAGCAGCCAAGATCGGGCAGGGAAAAACATTCAGTACTTC.